These 14 T cell receptor beta chains share one sample of origin, sequenced in a study of vaccination and CD4 T cells after COVID-19. Treatment noted: roughly 11-day PBMC culture with coronavirus spike peptide pools or control peptides (ViraFEST assay). Their antigens remain unidentified. The assay that was used to sequence DNA from cultured CD4+ T cells was the Oncomine TCR Beta short-read assay. TCRdb ran MiXCR on the PCR reads and lists one entry per CDR3 protein. The table lists about 26,000 distinct CDR3 sequences, 55% to 70% of them singletons. Sequencing was carried out using CD4+ T cells from blood, cultured in vitro. The receptors derive from a human donor who had recovered from COVID-19.

There are a few counts of this clonotype. J is TRBJ2-2 and V is TRBV6-2 or TRBV6-3; either TRBD1 or TRBD2 may fit D (6 bases each). V dropped 6 bases and J dropped 1 base, with 15 bases sitting between them. In germline, CDR1 is MNHEY, CDR2 SVGEGT. This CDR3 has 16 amino acids. This chain's CDR3 is CASRPGGRGNTGELFF. As DNA, the CDR3 is TGTGCCAGCAGACCCGGGGGCAGGGGGAACACCGGGGAGCTGTTTTTT.

This chain uses TRBV19 with TRBJ1-1, with D unresolved. Germline values: CDR1 LNHDA, CDR2 SQIVND (reference sequence). V shed 3 bases and J shed 2 bases, with 7 bases lying between them. CDR3 length: 13 residues. The CDR3 spells CASSIVVNTEAFF. CDR3 DNA sequence: TGTGCCAGTAGTATTGTCGTTAACACTGAAGCTTTCTTT. Together with reference TRBV19 and TRBJ1-1, the CDR3 gives the full variable domain: DGGITQSPKYLFRKEGQNVTLSCEQNLNHDAMYWYRQDPGQGLRLIYYSQIVNDFQKGDIAEGYSVSREKKESFPLTVTSAQKNPTAFYLCASSIVVNTEAFFGQGTRLTVV.

This clonotype was counted a few times. The chain has TRBV6-1 and TRBJ2-6; D assignment may be TRBD1 or TRBD2 (7 bases each). The CDR3 sequence is 16 residues long. Trimming removed 6 bases from V and 4 bases from J, with 16 bases in between. The germline V gene has CDR1 MNHNS and CDR2 SASEGT. The CDR3 loop reads CASRSPGGEGANVLTF. The CDR3 bases are TGTGCCAGCAGATCGCCAGGGGGGGAAGGGGCCAACGTCCTGACTTTC.

The gene calls are TRBV28 and TRBJ1-2, with D unclear. Per germline, CDR1 MDHEN and CDR2 SYDVKM. Trimming took 3 bases from V and 8 from J, leaving 7 bases between them. The CDR3 length is 11 residues. This CDR3 reads CASSFEVGYTF. CDR3 sequence (DNA): TGTGCCAGCAGTTTTGAGGTCGGCTACACCTTC.

This clonotype occurred a few times. The V call is TRBV20-1, the J call TRBJ1-1; 8 nucleotides line up with TRBD1. Germline CDR1 is DFQATT and CDR2 is SNEGSKA (reference sequence). V was pared by 5 bases and J by 1 base, with 9 bases of the junction left unmatched. The length of the CDR3 is 15 residues. The CDR3 loop reads CSARIPGQANTEAFF. The CDR3 region has the DNA TGCAGTGCTCGTATTCCGGGACAGGCGAACACTGAAGCTTTCTTT.

The sample holds one count of this clonotype. The missing conserved phenylalanine or tryptophan at the end of this CDR3 makes a read error likely. The DNA is left out, because the CDR3 cannot be placed on it with certainty; the CDR3 is given as TCRdb lists it. CDR3 sequence: CAASPACLGL. V and J are TRBV15 and TRBJ2-4; TRBD2 reflects the table's D call only, with no check against the DNA. Germline V CDR1 and CDR2: LNHNV, YYDKDF (reference sequence). The CDR3 is made up of 10 amino acids, end residues included.

This clonotype has just a few counts. The V gene is TRBV20-1, the J gene TRBJ2-2, with TRBD1 as a possible D gene (6 bases). Trimming pared 4 bases from V and 1 base from J, leaving 10 bases between. CDR1 and CDR2 (germline): DFQATT, SNEGSKA (reference sequence). CDR3 length: 14 residues. The CDR3 DNA sequence: TGCAGTGCTACTACGGGACAGAACACCGGGGAGCTGTTTTTT. Amino acid sequence: CSATTGQNTGELFF.

V is TRBV20-1 and J is TRBJ2-3, with TRBD2 identical over 15 bases. This CDR3 spans 14 amino acids. CDR1 DFQATT and CDR2 SNEGSKA come from the germline V gene (reference sequence). Trimming took 7 bases from V and 4 from J; bases not matched to a gene: 3. CDR3 nucleotides: TGCAGTGGGGGGACTAGCGGGAGGTCAGATACGCAGTATTTT. Its protein is CSGGTSGRSDTQYF.

The gene calls are TRBV20-1 and TRBJ2-5; 9 nucleotides agree with TRBD2. CDR3 length equals 14 residues. Germline assignment: CDR1 DFQATT and CDR2 SNEGSKA (reference sequence). After removal of 3 bases from V and 1 base from J, the junction contained 3 bases not matched to a gene. CDR3 loop: CSASRLAVQETQYF. In DNA, the CDR3 is TGCAGTGCTAGCCGACTAGCGGTCCAAGAGACCCAGTACTTC.

The chain joins TRBV6-4 to TRBJ2-1; the match to TRBD2 covers 9 bases. The germline CDR1 and CDR2 sequences are MRHNA and SNTAGT. J lost 2 bases, V lost 5 bases, and 4 bases had no gene match. The CDR3 is made up of 15 amino acids. CDR3: CASSSASGTYNEQFF. CDR3 coding DNA: TGTGCCAGCAGTAGCGCTAGCGGGACCTACAATGAGCAGTTCTTC.

Only one count was recorded for this clonotype. V is TRBV4-1 and J is TRBJ2-3; D is perhaps TRBD2 (5 bases). V lost 1 base, J lost 0 bases, and 11 bases lay in between. In germline, CDR1 is MGHRA, CDR2 YSYEKL. The CDR3 contains 16 residues. The CDR3: CASSQGEQISTDTQYF. Written as DNA, the CDR3 is TGCGCCAGCAGCCAAGGGGAGCAGATTAGCACAGATACGCAGTATTTT.

This chain uses TRBV15 with TRBJ2-7; no firm D call. This CDR3 has 14 amino acids. V was cut by 3 bases and J by 6 bases, with 15 bases left in between. CDR1 LNHNV and CDR2 YYDKDF come from the germline V gene (reference sequence). CDR3 bases: TGTGCCACCAGCAGGCACTACGCCTTAGGCGAGCAGTACTTC. It codes for CATSRHYALGEQYF. Full variable domain (missing parts from reference TRBV15 and TRBJ2-7): DAMVIQNPRYQVTQFGKPVTLSCSQTLNHNVMYWYQQKSSQAPKLLFHYYDKDFNNEADTPDNFQSRRPNTSFCFLDIRSPGLGDTAMYLCATSRHYALGEQYFGPGTRLTVT.

This clonotype was seen only a few times. The rearrangement joins TRBV6-1 to TRBJ2-7; D possibly corresponds to TRBD2 (6 bases). The CDR3 consists of 15 residues. Germline-derived CDR1 and CDR2 are MNHNS and SASEGT. V lost 4 bases to trimming and J lost 2 bases, with 15 bases between them. CDR3 bases: TGTGCCAGCAGTGGGGGACTTGGGGTTGCCTACGAGCAGTACTTC. Translated, it gives CASSGGLGVAYEQYF.

This clonotype turned up a few times. V is TRBV20-1 and J is TRBJ2-5; D gene ambiguous. CDR1 is DFQATT and CDR2 is SNEGSKA in the germline V gene (reference sequence). Trimming took 5 bases from V and 2 from J, leaving 9 bases between them. The CDR3 spans 12 residues. The chain's CDR3 is CSAPIGQETQYF. Written as DNA, the CDR3 is TGCAGTGCTCCCATAGGTCAAGAGACCCAGTACTTC.